This TCR beta chain emerged from a study of identical twins. Study-wide findings and caveats: Abundant cord blood beta clonotypes carried fewer insertions; memory repertoires showed none. Modelling underestimated the level of out-of-frame TCR alpha sharing observed in monozygotic twins.

At least ten counts were recorded for this clonotype. Its antigen remains unknown. Unique molecular identifiers were in the cDNA, with template-switch universal primer binding. TCRdb redid the calling of the 5' RACE reads with MiXCR, one entry per CDR3 protein. The sample consists of 400,000 or so distinct CDR3 sequences, roughly 10% of them appearing once. Among all donors, each was a healthy Caucasian. The CDR3 extends over 18 amino acids. Germline V CDR1 and CDR2: SGHRS, YFSETQ. With 0 bases removed from V and 4 bases from J, the gap between germline ends came to 20 bases. The chain is built from TRBV5-1 and TRBJ2-1, with a tentative D call TRBD1 (6 bases). What was sequenced was naive T cells sorted from blood. The receptor's source is a woman aged 50 to 60 in good health. In nucleotides, the CDR3 is TGCGCCAGCAGCTTGGGGTTATTGGACAGTGGTCCTTACAATGAGCAGTTCTTC. This codes for CASSLGLLDSGPYNEQFF.